This T cell receptor (beta chain) was sequenced in a study of vaccination and CD4 T cells after COVID-19. This CDR3 contains 13 residues. V was clipped by 6 bases and J by 4 bases; unmatched bases: 4. The germline V gene has CDR1 MNHNS and CDR2 SASEGT. An Oncomine TCR Beta short-read assay was used to sequence the DNA from cultured CD4+ T cells. Investigators obtained genomic DNA by extraction from cultured CD4+ T cells. Via MiXCR, TCRdb re-called the PCR reads, giving one row per CDR3 protein. The table records a few thousand distinct CDR3 sequences, about 21% of them present only once. Treatment reported: approximately 11-day PBMC culture with coronavirus spike peptide pools or control peptides (ViraFEST assay). Once peptide pools had expanded antigen-specific T cells, ViraFEST sequenced TCRs. Recorded positive PCR dates fall between March and December 2020, preceding US Alpha, Beta and Delta variants.

Study results and limitations: Nearly all convalescent vaccine-specific clones, 304 of 307, recognized only SARS-CoV-2 spike.

This clonotype was detected a few times. The antigen is not known. What was sequenced was CD4+ T cells from blood, cultured in vitro. This sequence joins TRBV6-1 and TRBJ1-2; 8 bases agree with TRBD1. The TCR comes from a human donor who had recovered from COVID-19. DNA of the CDR3: TGTGCCAGCAGAGCCACAGGGGGCTATGGCTACACCTTC. Translating it yields CASRATGGYGYTF.